This T cell receptor (beta chain) appears in the sequencing data of a study of metastatic and nonmetastatic thyroid tumors (dated by TCRdb to 2018 to 2021). As for the study more broadly: For patients with malignant and with benign thyroid disease, the researchers compared repertoires between peripheral blood samples and tumor or nodule tissue samples.

Summary of the overall study and its limitations: In both blood and tumor samples, TCR beta diversity was reported to be significantly higher in malignant tumors than in benign nodules.

Before undergoing thyroid surgery, none of the patients had been given any kind of treatment. The study retrospectively analysed patient clinical samples collected from about 2012 to 2019 using T-cell receptor beta sequencing. A remark on this clone: The antigen it binds to is not known. There are no base qualities to consult, and no much larger clone falls within one base.

The germline V gene specifies SNHLY as CDR1 and FYNNEI as CDR2. The CDR3 has 14 amino acids, counting the end cysteine and phenylalanine. Of the read, only the CDR3 DNA is kept; its 42 bases are in frame from base 1. Relative to germline, V is 3 bases shorter and J is 1 base shorter, with 10 bases between their ends. The library relied on PCR. These reads were obtained on an Illumina HiSeq 4000. High-throughput sequencing was used to profile the CDR3 region of the TCR beta-chain in every patient. On the study's bioinformatics: A classifier to discriminate distant-metastatic papillary thyroid cancer patients was built from CDR3 differences across clinicopathological groups. The Shannon index was used to measure repertoire diversity, and the Morisita-Horn index was used to measure how similar tumor and blood repertoires were. In-frame beta chains were kept once TCRdb had trimmed the public reads at Q25 with fastp and called clones with MiXCR. The authors' filters were not applied to this entry. A total of just under 20,000 clones appear in this sample, roughly 23% of them only once. The ten largest clonotypes hold roughly 7.7% of the sample.

The clonotype comes from a female donor with papillary thyroid cancer or a benign thyroid nodule (not recorded which). Some clones in this sample may be carry-over from other donors' samples. Sequencing input: adjacent normal tissue. The rearrangement joined TRBV2 to TRBJ2-7; no D gene can be assigned with confidence. CDR3 loop: CASSDVDGSYEQYF. The bases are TGTGCCAGCAGTGACGTTGACGGTTCCTACGAGCAGTACTTC. The full variable domain, with segments outside the CDR3 supplied by the reference TRBV2 and TRBJ2-7 proteins, appears as EPEVTQTPSHQVTQMGQEVILRCVPISNHLYFYWYRQILGQKVEFLVSFYNNEISEKSEIFDDQFSVERPDGSNFTLKIRSTKLEDSAMYFCASSDVDGSYEQYFGPGTRLTVT.